These 17 T cell receptor beta chains share one sample of origin, sequenced in a study of graft-versus-host responses after intestinal transplantation. Generated by immunoSEQ multiplex PCR, the TCRdb table keeps only in-frame clones and is missing some. The sample has around 18,000 clones; 80% to 95% are singletons. The input for sequencing was PBMCs, taken roughly 390 days after transplant. The receptor set was obtained from a human patient who received an intestinal transplant, so some T cells may come from the graft donor.

In nucleotides, the CDR3 is TGTGCCAGCAGTTTGCCTTCGGGACAGGGGCTCGCTGAAGCTTTCTTT. Residues: CASSLPSGQGLAEAFF. The chain employs TRBV6-5 and TRBJ1-1; the match to TRBD1 covers 10 bases. This CDR3 is built from 16 residues. CDR1 is MNHEY, CDR2 SVGAGI, per germline. V shed 4 bases and J 6 bases; nucleotides not matched to a gene: 11.

V is TRBV23-1 and J is TRBJ2-2; D ambiguous. Being an ORF, TRBV23-1 has a function that is uncertain. V was cut by 3 bases and J by 1 base, with 0 bases left in between. The CDR3 has 12 residues. The CDR3 reads CASSQNTGELFF. The DNA for the CDR3 is TGCGCCAGCAGTCAGAACACCGGGGAGCTGTTTTTT.

This chain links TRBV28 with TRBJ2-3; TRBD1 is a possible D gene (6 bases). Germline CDR1 is MDHEN and CDR2 is SYDVKM. V was shortened by 4 bases and J by 4 bases, with 18 bases between the two germline ends. The CDR3 is 16 residues long. The CDR3 here is CASSSDRSKDADTQYF. The DNA of the CDR3 is TGTGCCAGCAGTTCCGACAGGTCGAAGGACGCAGATACGCAGTATTTT.

The CDR3 here is CSVDNGVSQETQYF. The CDR3 coding sequence is TGCAGCGTTGACAATGGGGTTTCACAAGAGACCCAGTACTTC. V usage is TRBV29-1 and J usage is TRBJ2-5; D is unclear. The germline V gene has CDR1 SQVTM and CDR2 ANQGSEA. V was pared by 3 bases and J by 2 bases, with 13 bases between. The CDR3 covers 14 residues.

The chain links TRBV7-9 to TRBJ2-5, with D possibly matching TRBD2 (7 bases). This CDR3 is built from 15 residues. V was cut by 0 bases and J by 3 bases, with 11 bases left in between. Germline V CDR1 and CDR2: SEHNR, FQNEAQ (reference sequence). DNA of the CDR3: TGTGCCAGCAGCTTAGCGAGGGGGGGGAAAGAGACCCAGTACTTC. It specifies CASSLARGGKETQYF. The full variable domain, its missing parts supplied by reference TRBV7-9 and TRBJ2-5, is DTGVSQNPRHKITKRGQNVTFRCDPISEHNRLYWYRQTLGQGPEFLTYFQNEAQLEKSRLLSDRFSAERPKGSFSTLEIQRTEQGDSAMYLCASSLARGGKETQYFGPGTRLLVL.

V usage is TRBV13 and J usage is TRBJ2-7; the D call may be TRBD1 or TRBD2 (5 bases each). Germline V gene data show CDR1 as PRHDT and CDR2 as FYEKMQ (reference sequence). V was cut by 1 base and J by 0 bases, with 13 bases left in between. The CDR3 extends over 16 amino acids. This CDR3 is CASSLVGDRVSYEQYF. CDR3 coding DNA: TGTGCCAGCAGCTTAGTGGGGGACCGCGTCTCCTACGAGCAGTACTTC.

The CDR3 sequence: CASSSGRFIQYF. For the CDR3, the DNA is TGTGCCAGCAGTTCGGGACGCTTCATTCAGTACTTC. The rearrangement joins TRBV28 to TRBJ2-4, with D perhaps being TRBD1 or TRBD2 (5 bases each). CDR3 size: 12 residues. The V gene's germline CDR1 is MDHEN and CDR2 SYDVKM. V gave up 4 bases and J gave up 9 bases, with 10 bases separating them. The whole variable domain, remainder taken from reference TRBV28 and TRBJ2-4, is DVKVTQSSRYLVKRTGEKVFLECVQDMDHENMFWYRQDPGLGLRLIYFSYDVKMKEKGDIPEGYSVSREKKERFSLILESASTNQTSMYLCASSSGRFIQYFGAGTRLSVL.

The chain joins TRBV5-6 to TRBJ1-1, with a tentative D call TRBD1 (5 bases). V shed 0 bases and J shed 2 bases, with 11 bases lying between them. Germline CDR1 is SGHDT and CDR2 is YYEEEE. CDR3 length: 15 residues. The CDR3 DNA follows: TGTGCCAGCAGCTTGGGGGGGGTCATTAACACTGAAGCTTTCTTT. This codes for CASSLGGVINTEAFF.

V gene TRBV29-1 combines with J gene TRBJ1-6; no firm D call. Trimming took 4 bases from V and 10 from J, leaving 20 bases between them. CDR1 is SQVTM and CDR2 is ANQGSEA in the germline V gene. CDR3 length equals 15 residues. CDR3 nucleotides: TGCAGCGTTGCTGTGGACGGTAACGTTAACTCACCCCTCCACTTT. It translates to CSVAVDGNVNSPLHF.

The genes are TRBV2 and TRBJ2-5; 8 positions match TRBD1. CDR1 and CDR2 from the germline V gene are SNHLY and FYNNEI. Trimming took 8 bases from V and 2 from J; bases not matched to a gene: 10. CDR3 length equals 15 residues. In DNA form, the CDR3 reads TGTGCCAGCCACCCGAGGACAGGGATTCAAGAGACCCAGTACTTC. This translates into CASHPRTGIQETQYF.

V usage is TRBV6-5 and J usage is TRBJ2-7; 7 bases are shared with TRBD2. In germline, CDR1 is MNHEY, CDR2 SVGAGI. CDR3 size: 15 residues. V lost 0 bases to trimming and J lost 0 bases; unmatched junction nucleotides: 2. The CDR3 region is CASSYSASGSYEQYF. The CDR3 DNA reads TGTGCCAGCAGTTACTCGGCTAGCGGCTCCTACGAGCAGTACTTC.

This chain joins TRBV28 and TRBJ2-3; D possibly uses TRBD1 or TRBD2 (5 bases each). Germline CDR1 is MDHEN and CDR2 is SYDVKM. The CDR3 is 13 residues long. V lost 2 bases to trimming and J lost 6 bases, with 9 bases between them. The CDR3 loop is CASSLGWGDTQYF. The CDR3 DNA is TGTGCCAGCAGTTTAGGTTGGGGGGATACGCAGTATTTT.

CDR3 protein: CASSLTGHYNEQFF. The CDR3 region has the DNA TGTGCCAGCAGCTTGACAGGGCACTACAATGAGCAGTTCTTC. The rearrangement uses TRBV7-2 and TRBJ2-1; 7 positions agree with TRBD1. The CDR3 has 14 residues. Per the germline V gene, CDR1 is SGHTA and CDR2 is FQGNSA. J lost 3 bases, V lost 3 bases, and 2 bases had no gene match.

The sample holds one count of this clone. The chain is built from TRBV11-1 and TRBJ2-1; D is unresolved. Trimming left V 5 bases short and J 8 bases short, with 10 bases between. CDR1 SGHAT and CDR2 FQDESV come from the germline V gene (reference sequence). The CDR3 is 12 amino acids. The CDR3 is CASSLRIHEQFF. In DNA form, the CDR3 reads TGTGCCAGCAGCCTTCGGATCCATGAGCAGTTCTTC.

The genes are TRBV28 and TRBJ2-7; D may be TRBD1 (6 bases). CDR3 length equals 15 residues. Per germline, CDR1 MDHEN and CDR2 SYDVKM. Trimming pared 4 bases from V and 1 base from J, leaving 14 bases between. For the CDR3, the DNA is TGTGCCAGCAGTTCACCAGGGGCCCCGTCCTACGAGCAGTACTTC. Its protein product is CASSSPGAPSYEQYF.

This clone was picked up one time. CDR3 amino acids: CASSPPSTDTQYF. The CDR3 nucleotides are TGTGCCAGCAGCCCCCCTAGCACAGATACGCAGTATTTT. The chain carries TRBV7-3 and TRBJ2-3; unclear D gene. Trimming took off 5 bases at V and 0 bases at J, with 6 bases between the two ends. The CDR3 has 13 amino acids. The germline V gene has CDR1 SGHTA and CDR2 FQGTGA.

The V gene is TRBV7-9, the J gene TRBJ1-4; a weak D match, TRBD1 (6 bases). The CDR3 length is 14 residues. V dropped 0 bases and J dropped 8 bases, with 10 bases sitting between them. Per the germline V gene, CDR1 is SEHNR and CDR2 is FQNEAQ (reference sequence). The CDR3 nucleotides are TGTGCCAGCAGCTTAGCAGGGGGAGGAGAAAAACTGTTTTTT. It translates to CASSLAGGGEKLFF.